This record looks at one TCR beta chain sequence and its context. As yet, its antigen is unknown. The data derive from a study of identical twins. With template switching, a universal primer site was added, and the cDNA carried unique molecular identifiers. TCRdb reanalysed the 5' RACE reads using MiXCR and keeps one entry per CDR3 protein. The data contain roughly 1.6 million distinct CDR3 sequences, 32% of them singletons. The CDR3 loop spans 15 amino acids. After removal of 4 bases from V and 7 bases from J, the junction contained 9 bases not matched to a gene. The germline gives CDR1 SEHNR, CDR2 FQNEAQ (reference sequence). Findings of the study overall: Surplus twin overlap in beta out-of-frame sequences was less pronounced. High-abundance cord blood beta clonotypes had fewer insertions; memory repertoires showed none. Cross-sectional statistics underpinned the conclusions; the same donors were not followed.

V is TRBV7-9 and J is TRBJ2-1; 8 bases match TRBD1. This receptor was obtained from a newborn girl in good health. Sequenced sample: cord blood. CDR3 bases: TGTGCCAGCAGCTCCCGACAGGGGATCGAGAATGAGCAGTTCTTC. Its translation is CASSSRQGIENEQFF.